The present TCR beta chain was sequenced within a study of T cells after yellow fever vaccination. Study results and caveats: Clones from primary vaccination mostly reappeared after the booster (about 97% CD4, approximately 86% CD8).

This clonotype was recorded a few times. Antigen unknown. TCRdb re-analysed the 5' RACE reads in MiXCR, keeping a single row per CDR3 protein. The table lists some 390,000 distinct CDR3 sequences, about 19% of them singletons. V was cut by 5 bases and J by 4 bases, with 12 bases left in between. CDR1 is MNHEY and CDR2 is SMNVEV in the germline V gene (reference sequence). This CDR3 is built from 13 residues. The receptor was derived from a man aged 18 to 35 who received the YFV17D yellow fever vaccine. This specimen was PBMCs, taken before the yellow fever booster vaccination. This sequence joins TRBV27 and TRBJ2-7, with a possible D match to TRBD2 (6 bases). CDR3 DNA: TGTGCCAGCAGTCCCATTGGGGGGTACGAGCAGTACGTC. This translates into CASSPIGGYEQYV.